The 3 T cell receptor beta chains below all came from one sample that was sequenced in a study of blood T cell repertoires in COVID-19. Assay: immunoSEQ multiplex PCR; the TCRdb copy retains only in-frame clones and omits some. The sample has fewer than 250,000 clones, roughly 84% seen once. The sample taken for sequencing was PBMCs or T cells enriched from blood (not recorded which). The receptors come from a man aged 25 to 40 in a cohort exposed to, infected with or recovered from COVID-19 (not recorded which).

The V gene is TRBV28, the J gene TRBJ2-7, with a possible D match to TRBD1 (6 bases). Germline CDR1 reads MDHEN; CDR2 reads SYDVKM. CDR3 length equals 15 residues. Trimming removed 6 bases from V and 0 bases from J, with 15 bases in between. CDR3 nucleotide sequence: TGTGCCAGCAGGCAGCCCGGGACACCCTCCTACGAGCAGTACTTC. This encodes CASRQPGTPSYEQYF.

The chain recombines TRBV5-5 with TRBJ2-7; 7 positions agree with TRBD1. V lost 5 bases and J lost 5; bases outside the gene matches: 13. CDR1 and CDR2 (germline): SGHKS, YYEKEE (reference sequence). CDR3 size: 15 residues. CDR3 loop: CASRFFRDSIHEQYF. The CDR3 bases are TGTGCCAGCAGGTTTTTCCGGGACAGCATCCACGAGCAGTACTTC.

This chain's CDR3 is CASSLIRRDTQYF. As DNA, the CDR3 is TGTGCCAGCAGTTTAATTAGGAGAGATACGCAGTATTTT. The rearrangement links TRBV12-3 or TRBV12-4 to TRBJ2-3; D uncertain. V gave up 2 bases and J gave up 5 bases, with 8 bases separating them. The CDR3 has 13 amino acids.